This T cell receptor beta chain was profiled in a study of OX40 agonist ivuxolimab in advanced cancers. Some background on the complete study: Ivuxolimab was an agonistic, fully human IgG2 monoclonal antibody directed against OX40 (CD134), a costimulatory receptor. Intravenous ivuxolimab was administered to patients every 2 weeks at six dose levels: 0.01, 0.1, 0.3, 1.5, 3 and 10 mg/kg. Of the approximately 50 patients in dose escalation, 19 had hepatocellular carcinoma, some 15 had melanoma, 9 had renal cell carcinoma and 9 had head and neck cancer. The dose-escalation cohort was about 86% male with a mean age of approximately 60 years, ranging from roughly 23 to 85. Prior anti-PD-1, anti-PD-L1 or anti-CTLA-4 therapy was permitted, and checkpoint inhibitors had been received by about two fifths of dose-escalation patients. Partial responses occurred in three dose-escalation patients: two with cutaneous melanoma and one with hepatocellular carcinoma. The point of sequencing TCRbeta in the periphery was to test whether ivuxolimab changed TCR sequence diversity and drove clonal T-cell expansion. The monotherapy dose-escalation portion (N ≈ 50 patients) of the phase I ivuxolimab trial is reported in the paper.

The trial excluded patients who had a history of autoimmune disease or were on systemic immunosuppression. Peripheral blood for TCR sequencing was collected from all dose cohorts at baseline, on cycle 4 day 1, and on cycle 7 day 1. The samples were drawn from a first-in-human, open-label, multicenter phase I dose-escalation trial of ivuxolimab. Adults with locally advanced or metastatic melanoma, renal cell carcinoma, hepatocellular carcinoma or head and neck squamous cell carcinoma were enrolled in the trial. Before TCR sequencing, CD4+ T cells and CD8+ T cells from peripheral blood were sorted into separate populations. The full study reports these points: Low levels of normalized T-cell clonal expansion were also seen in some patients who did not respond. In the 0.1-3.0 mg/kg groups, partial responders had among the lowest normalized peripheral clonal expansion, particularly in CD8+ T cells. Antigen specificity was not determined for the clonally expanded peripheral T cells. After ivuxolimab, CD8+ T cells had more expanded clones than CD4+ T cells on average. At doses from 0.1 to 3.0 mg/kg, clonal expansion was seen in both CD4+ and CD8+ blood T cells between baseline and week 6.

About this clone: The antigen it recognizes is unknown. No base quality information exists; no much larger clone differs at one position.

To sequence the TCRbeta CDR3 region, genomic DNA was isolated from the sorted cells. The immunoSEQ Assay was used for sequencing of TCRbeta CDR3 regions. This is the immuneACCESS table as TCRdb keeps it, with only in-frame sequences that have V and J called. A part of the clones is gone; compared with another copy, unresolved V genes explain less than half, and the rest is unexplained. The sample records roughly 67,000 clones, 85% to 95% of which are singletons. Roughly 12% of the sample rests with the top ten. V lost 2 bases and J lost 0 bases; the stretch between them is 9 bases long. Reading the germline V gene gives CDR1 SGDLS and CDR2 YYNGEE. Its CDR3 holds 15 amino acids, cysteine through phenylalanine. The CDR3 DNA has 45 bases and is translated from base 1.

This TCR was sampled from an adult with an advanced solid tumor such as melanoma, head and neck, liver or kidney cancer. The specimen was CD4+ or CD8+ T cells sorted from blood, collected in a trial of the OX40 agonist ivuxolimab. The chain is encoded by TRBV9 joined to TRBJ1-5, with the identity of the D gene unclear. The nucleotide sequence reads TGTGCCAGCAGCGTTGGGAGCCATAGCAATCAGCCCCAGCATTTT. The resulting protein is CASSVGSHSNQPQHF.